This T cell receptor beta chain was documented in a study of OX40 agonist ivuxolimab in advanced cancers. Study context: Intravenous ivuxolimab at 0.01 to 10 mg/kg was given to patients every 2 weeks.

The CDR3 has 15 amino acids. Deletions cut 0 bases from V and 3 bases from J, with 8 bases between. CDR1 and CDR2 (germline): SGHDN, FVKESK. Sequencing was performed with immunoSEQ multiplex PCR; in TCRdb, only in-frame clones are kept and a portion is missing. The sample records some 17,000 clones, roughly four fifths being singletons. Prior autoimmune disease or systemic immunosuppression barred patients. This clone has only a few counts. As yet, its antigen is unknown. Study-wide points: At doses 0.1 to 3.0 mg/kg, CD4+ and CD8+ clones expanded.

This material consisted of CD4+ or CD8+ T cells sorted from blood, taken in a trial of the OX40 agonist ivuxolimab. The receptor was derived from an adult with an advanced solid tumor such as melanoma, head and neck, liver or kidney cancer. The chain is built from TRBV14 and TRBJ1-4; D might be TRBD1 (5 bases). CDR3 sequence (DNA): TGTGCCAGCAGCCAAGATTGGGGGTCTAATGAAAAACTGTTTTTT. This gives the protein CASSQDWGSNEKLFF.